These 14 T cell receptor beta chains share one sample of origin, sequenced in a study of T cells in localized non-small cell lung cancer. Repertoires were generated with immunoSEQ multiplex PCR, while TCRdb's copy carries only in-frame clones and drops some. The sample carries around 25,000 clones, 75% to 90% recorded once. The specimen comprised peripheral blood, sampled before any cancer treatment. These receptor sequences come from a female donor of 60 years or more with stage I lung adenocarcinoma.

V and J are TRBV7-8 and TRBJ2-5; TRBD1 or TRBD2 may be the D gene (5 bases each). Trimming left V 0 bases short and J 1 base short, with 12 bases between. The CDR3 is made up of 16 amino acids. Germline V gene data show CDR1 as SGHVS and CDR2 as FQNEAQ. This CDR3 reads CASSLASPGPQETQYF. In nucleotides, the CDR3 is TGTGCCAGCAGCTTAGCATCCCCGGGGCCCCAAGAGACCCAGTACTTC.

The chain has TRBV27 and TRBJ2-4; TRBD1 matches at 9 bases. In germline, CDR1 is MNHEY, CDR2 SMNVEV (reference sequence). CDR3 length: 15 residues. The V gene end was trimmed by 5 bases and the J gene end by 6 bases; junction bases not matched to a gene: 8. Written as DNA, the CDR3 is TGTGCCAGCAGTGCTTTCACAGGGGGCGGAAACATTCAGTACTTC. It codes for CASSAFTGGGNIQYF.

The genes are TRBV5-4 and TRBJ1-2, with TRBD1 matching over 8 bases. The CDR3 runs 14 residues. Germline V gene lookup returns CDR1 SGHNT and CDR2 YYREEE (reference sequence). Germline trimming cut 2 bases from V and 3 bases from J; bases unmatched to any gene: 3. CDR3 amino acids: CASSLRQGYYGYTF. The CDR3 coding sequence is TGTGCCAGCAGCTTACGACAGGGGTACTATGGCTACACCTTC.

The CDR3 DNA reads TGTGCCAGCAGTTTAGGGTTACGGGGACGTCCGGATCAGCCCCAGCATTTT. Protein product: CASSLGLRGRPDQPQHF. J is TRBJ1-5 and V is TRBV28; D is possibly TRBD1 (5 bases). CDR3 size: 17 residues. CDR1 is MDHEN, CDR2 SYDVKM, per germline. Trimming stripped 2 bases from V and 5 bases from J, with 19 bases between.

The chain uses TRBV6-1 and TRBJ1-3; TRBD1 might be the D (5 bases). The V gene lost 1 base and the J gene lost 6 bases, with 10 bases spanning the gap. The CDR3 has 14 residues. Germline CDR1 is MNHNS and CDR2 is SASEGT. The CDR3 spells CASSEGGGVNTIYF. CDR3 coding DNA: TGTGCCAGCAGTGAAGGTGGGGGGGTAAACACCATATATTTT.

The chain links TRBV30 to TRBJ1-5; no definite D call. Trimming left V 4 bases short and J 7 bases short, with 11 bases between. Per the germline V gene, CDR1 is GTSNPN and CDR2 is SVGIG (reference sequence). The CDR3 totals 12 residues. The CDR3 nucleotides read TGTGCCTGGAACCTGGGAGGGCAGCCCCAGCATTTT. Protein product: CAWNLGGQPQHF. Full variable domain (missing parts from reference TRBV30 and TRBJ1-5): SQTIHQWPATLVQPVGSPLSLECTVEGTSNPNLYWYRQAAGRGLQLLFYSVGIGQISSEVPQNLSASRPQDRQFILSSKKLLLSDSGFYLCAWNLGGQPQHFGDGTRLSIL.

This chain links TRBV18 with TRBJ2-3, with D hard to call. V shed 1 base and J shed 2 bases, with 7 bases lying between them. The germline gives CDR1 KGHSH, CDR2 LQKENI. The CDR3 totals 14 residues. The CDR3 sequence: CASSPLLATDTQYF. DNA for the CDR3: TGTGCCAGCTCACCACTGTTGGCCACAGATACGCAGTATTTT.

This chain joins TRBV5-4 and TRBJ1-5; D possibly corresponds to TRBD1 (6 bases). The CDR3 sequence is 20 residues long. Trimming took off 2 bases at V and 2 bases at J, with 26 bases between the two ends. Germline-derived CDR1 and CDR2 are SGHNT and YYREEE (reference sequence). The CDR3 DNA follows: TGTGCCAGCAGCTTTCCTTTTGGACCAGGGGAATTAAAAGGCAATCAGCCCCAGCATTTT. It encodes CASSFPFGPGELKGNQPQHF.

The J gene is TRBJ2-2, the V gene TRBV29-1; D gene uncertain. The V end was cut by 4 bases, the J end by 7 bases, with 10 bases between. Germline values: CDR1 SQVTM, CDR2 ANQGSEA. The CDR3 totals 12 residues. CDR3 nucleotides: TGCAGCGTTGGAAGCCCAGTCGGGGAGCTGTTTTTT. This gives the protein CSVGSPVGELFF.

The chain is built from TRBV27 and TRBJ2-7; 10 bases map to TRBD1. CDR3 size: 13 residues. J was trimmed by 6 bases and V by 8 bases; bases with no gene match: 7. Germline CDR1 and CDR2: MNHEY and SMNVEV (reference sequence). The CDR3 sequence: CASGGQGRAEQYF. In DNA, the CDR3 is TGTGCCAGCGGGGGACAGGGGCGCGCCGAGCAGTACTTC.

This clone was counted only a few times. The rearrangement links TRBV4-2 to TRBJ1-1, with D unresolved. This CDR3 contains 13 residues. Trimming pared 0 bases from V and 2 bases from J, leaving 4 bases between. The germline V gene encodes CDR1 LGHNA and CDR2 YNFKEQ. The CDR3 loop reads CASSQESNTEAFF. The CDR3 DNA follows: TGTGCCAGCAGCCAAGAAAGCAACACTGAAGCTTTCTTT.

This clone has a single count. The chain recombines TRBV7-2 with TRBJ2-1; D could derive from TRBD1 or TRBD2 (6 bases each). From germline, CDR1 is SGHTA and CDR2 FQGNSA. The CDR3 loop spans 14 amino acids. The V end lost 4 bases, the J end lost 4 bases, and 11 bases lay between the germline ends. The CDR3 region has the DNA TGTGCCAGCAGCTCCCGAGGGGGGTACAATGAGCAGTTCTTC. Its translation: CASSSRGGYNEQFF.

The CDR3 reads CASSLAGEQYF. The CDR3 DNA reads as TGTGCCAGCAGCTTAGCGGGCGAGCAGTACTTC. The chain joins TRBV7-9 to TRBJ2-7; D unclear. Deletions cut 0 bases from V and 6 bases from J, with 3 bases between. The CDR3 totals 11 residues. The germline CDR1 and CDR2 sequences are SEHNR and FQNEAQ (reference sequence).

The chain carries TRBV29-1 and TRBJ2-7; tentatively, D is TRBD2 (6 bases). The CDR3 runs to 12 residues. CDR1 and CDR2 (germline): SQVTM, ANQGSEA. V dropped 4 bases and J dropped 2 bases, with 9 bases sitting between them. CDR3 amino acids: CSVGGETYEQYF. CDR3 DNA sequence: TGCAGCGTTGGGGGGGAAACCTACGAGCAGTACTTC.